This entry features one TCR beta chain sequence. V dropped 7 bases and J dropped 3; count of bases not matched to a gene: 7. The CDR3 sequence is 16 residues long. MiXCR was run by TCRdb on the 5' RACE reads, yielding one entry per CDR3 protein. Among about 430,000 distinct CDR3 sequences listed, 20% to 25% were seen once. This sample is drawn from a study of T-cell memory formation after mild COVID-19. Sequences were obtained from PBMCs or a T cell subset sorted from them (not recorded which). This clonotype originated in an adult woman who had mild COVID-19 (a few samples of this study predate the infection). Cell type and time point are not known. The V and J genes are TRBV12-3 or TRBV12-4 and TRBJ2-3, with 13 bases aligning to TRBD2. CDR3 DNA sequence: TGTGCCAGCACCCCCCCGGGACTAGCGGGAACAGATACGCAGTATTTT. Translation gives CASTPPGLAGTDTQYF.